This entry lists 3 T cell receptor beta chains sequenced from one sample in a study of cytomegalovirus exposure and HLA in healthy donors. It was with 60 Vbeta and 13 Jbeta primers that the PCR ran. Clones were sequenced by immunoSEQ multiplex PCR, and TCRdb holds only the in-frame ones, with some missing. The profile covers 110,000 to 150,000 clones, with approximately 82% appearing a single time and roughly 9.9% taken by the ten largest. The sequencing sample was made of PBMCs. Every receptor here comes from a woman in her sixties in good health and CMV-seropositive.

The V call is TRBV27, the J call TRBJ2-1, with TRBD1 matching 8 bases. Germline trimming cut 6 bases from V and 2 bases from J; bases unmatched to any gene: 6. The CDR3 extends over 15 amino acids. Germline-derived CDR1 and CDR2 are MNHEY and SMNVEV (reference sequence). The CDR3 bases are TGTGCCAGCAGATTGGGACAGGATACCTACAATGAGCAGTTCTTC. Its protein product is CASRLGQDTYNEQFF.

CDR3 sequence reads: CASSYAGAYYEQYF. CDR3 sequence (DNA): TGTGCCAGCAGTTATGCGGGAGCTTACTACGAGCAGTACTTC. The rearrangement links TRBV6-5 to TRBJ2-7; 7 bases are a match to TRBD2. The germline CDR1 and CDR2 sequences are MNHEY and SVGAGI. V lost 3 bases and J lost 3; bases outside the gene matches: 5. The length of the CDR3 is 14 residues.

V usage is TRBV28 and J usage is TRBJ2-7, with 8 bases that match TRBD1. Per the germline V gene, CDR1 is MDHEN and CDR2 is SYDVKM. The CDR3 totals 15 residues. The V and J ends lost 5 bases and 3 bases, in that order; junction bases with no gene match: 9. The chain's CDR3 is CASSPVDRGHYEQYF. CDR3 nucleotide sequence: TGTGCCAGCAGTCCTGTTGACAGGGGCCACTACGAGCAGTACTTC. Based on the CDR3 plus reference TRBV28 and TRBJ2-7, the full variable domain is DVKVTQSSRYLVKRTGEKVFLECVQDMDHENMFWYRQDPGLGLRLIYFSYDVKMKEKGDIPEGYSVSREKKERFSLILESASTNQTSMYLCASSPVDRGHYEQYFGPGTRLTVT.